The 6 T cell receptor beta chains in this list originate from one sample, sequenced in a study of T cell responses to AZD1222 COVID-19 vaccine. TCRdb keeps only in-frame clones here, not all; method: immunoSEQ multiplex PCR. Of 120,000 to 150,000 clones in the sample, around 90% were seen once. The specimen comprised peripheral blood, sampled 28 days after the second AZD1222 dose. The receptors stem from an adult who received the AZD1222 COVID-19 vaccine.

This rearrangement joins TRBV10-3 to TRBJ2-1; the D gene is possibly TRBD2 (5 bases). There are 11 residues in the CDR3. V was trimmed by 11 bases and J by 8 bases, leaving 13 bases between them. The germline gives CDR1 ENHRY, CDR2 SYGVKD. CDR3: CAAREWHEQFF. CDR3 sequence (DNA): TGTGCCGCAAGGGAGTGGCATGAGCAGTTCTTC.

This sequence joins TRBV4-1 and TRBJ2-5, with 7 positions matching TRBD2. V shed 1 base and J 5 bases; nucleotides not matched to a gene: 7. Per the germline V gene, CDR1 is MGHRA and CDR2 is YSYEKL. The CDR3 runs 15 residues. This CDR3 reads CASSQGSGTKETQYF. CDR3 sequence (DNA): TGCGCCAGCAGCCAAGGGAGCGGGACGAAGGAGACCCAGTACTTC.

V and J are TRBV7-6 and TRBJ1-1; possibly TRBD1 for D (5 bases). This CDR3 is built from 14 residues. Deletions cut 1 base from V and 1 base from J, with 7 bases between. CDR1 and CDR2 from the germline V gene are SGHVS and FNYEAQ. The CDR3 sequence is CASSLGGSNTEAFF. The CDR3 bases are TGTGCCAGCAGCTTAGGGGGGTCGAACACTGAAGCTTTCTTT.

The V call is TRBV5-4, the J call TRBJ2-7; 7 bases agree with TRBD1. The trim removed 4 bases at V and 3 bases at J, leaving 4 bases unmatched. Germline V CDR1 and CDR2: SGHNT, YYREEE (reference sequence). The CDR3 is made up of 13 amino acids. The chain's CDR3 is CASSLTGYYEQYF. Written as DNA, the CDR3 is TGTGCCAGCAGCCTGACAGGGTACTACGAGCAGTACTTC.

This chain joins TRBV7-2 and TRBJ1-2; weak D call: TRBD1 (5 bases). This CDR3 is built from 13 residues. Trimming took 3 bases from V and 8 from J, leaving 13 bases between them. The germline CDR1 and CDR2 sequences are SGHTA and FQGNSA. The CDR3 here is CASSLGGGNGYTF. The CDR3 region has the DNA TGTGCCAGCAGCTTGGGCGGGGGTAACGGCTACACCTTC.

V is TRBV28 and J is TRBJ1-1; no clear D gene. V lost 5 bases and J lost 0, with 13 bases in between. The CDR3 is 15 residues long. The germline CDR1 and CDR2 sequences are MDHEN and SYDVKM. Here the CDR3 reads CASSPATIMNTEAFF. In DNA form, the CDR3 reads TGTGCCAGCAGTCCCGCTACCATCATGAACACTGAAGCTTTCTTT.